A selection of T cell receptor beta chains follows, all from one sample in a study of T cells in localized non-small cell lung cancer. Some clones are missing from TCRdb's copy, which holds only in-frame ones; the method was immunoSEQ multiplex PCR. Of more than 15,000 clones in the sample, more than 85% were seen once. Material: peripheral blood, obtained before any cancer treatment. These receptors all stem from an older male donor with stage II squamous cell lung carcinoma. CDR3s include the opening cysteine and the closing phenylalanine or tryptophan. A D gene is named only where the DNA matches it firmly. Some rows have no size entry. The others give once, few or many, or a class for an expanded clone.

v_gene	j_gene	d_gene	abundance	CDR3aa	CDR3nt
TRBV2	TRBJ2-3	.	.	CASSESGTDTQYF	TGTGCCAGCAGTGAATCGGGCACAGATACGCAGTATTTT
TRBV7-9	TRBJ2-1	TRBD1	.	CASSFGQGILNEQFF	TGTGCCAGCAGCTTCGGACAGGGAATATTAAATGAGCAGTTCTTC
TRBV4-1	TRBJ1-5	.	.	CASSQTVTRGPNQPQHF	TGCGCCAGCAGCCAAACCGTTACTCGGGGACCCAATCAGCCCCAGCATTTT
TRBV2	TRBJ1-3	TRBD1	.	CASRTSGTGGNTIYF	TGTGCCAGCAGAACTTCCGGGACAGGTGGAAACACCATATATTTT
TRBV15	TRBJ2-7	.	.	CATSRDPGQFYEQYF	TGTGCCACCAGCAGAGATCCGGGACAATTTTACGAGCAGTACTTC
TRBV9	TRBJ2-3	.	.	CASSVGGLSTDTQYF	TGTGCCAGCAGCGTAGGTGGACTTAGCACAGATACGCAGTATTTT
TRBV6-5	TRBJ2-7	.	once	CASSLQVLSSYEQYF	TGTGCCAGCAGTTTACAGGTACTGAGCTCCTACGAGCAGTACTTC
TRBV27	TRBJ1-4	.	.	CASSFRGIGEKLFF	TGTGCCAGCAGTTTCCGGGGGATTGGTGAAAAACTGTTTTTT
TRBV2	TRBJ2-7	.	.	CASRKGRGTSYEQYF	TGTGCCAGCAGGAAGGGACGGGGAACTTCCTACGAGCAGTACTTC
TRBV5-5	TRBJ2-2	TRBD2	.	CASSLARVPGTRGGKGELFF	TGTGCCAGCAGCTTGGCTAGAGTTCCCGGGACTAGAGGAGGGAAAGGGGAGCTGTTTTTT
TRBV4-2	TRBJ2-1	TRBD2	.	CASSPKAGVGNEQFF	TGTGCCAGCAGCCCGAAAGCGGGAGTTGGTAATGAGCAGTTCTTC
TRBV7-2	TRBJ2-7	TRBD2	.	CASSLRLAGGHEQYF	TGTGCCAGCAGCTTACGACTAGCGGGAGGCCACGAGCAGTACTTC
TRBV7-9	TRBJ2-2	.	.	CASSLALGLVGELFF	TGTGCCAGCAGCTTAGCACTAGGCCTCGTCGGGGAGCTGTTTTTT
TRBV18	TRBJ2-6	TRBD2	.	CASSPRTSGTGANVLTF	TGTGCCAGCTCACCACGGACTAGCGGGACTGGGGCCAACGTCCTGACTTTC
TRBV5-1	TRBJ2-3	TRBD2	.	CASSLLLAGADTQYF	TGCGCCAGCAGCTTATTACTAGCGGGAGCCGATACGCAGTATTTT
TRBV6-5	TRBJ2-7	.	.	CASSYVPSSANEQYF	TGTGCCAGCAGTTACGTCCCCTCAAGTGCGAACGAGCAGTACTTC
TRBV2	TRBJ2-3	.	.	CASSVGLSTDTQYF	TGTGCCAGCAGTGTGGGACTTAGCACAGATACGCAGTATTTT
TRBV2	TRBJ1-4	.	.	CASSSSPNEKLFF	TGTGCCAGCAGTAGTTCCCCTAATGAAAAACTGTTTTTT
TRBV2	TRBJ2-7	TRBD2	.	CASSEVGLAGSSYEQYF	TGTGCCAGCAGTGAAGTCGGACTAGCGGGGAGCTCCTACGAGCAGTACTTC
TRBV6-5	TRBJ2-6	.	.	CASSYRYSGANVLTF	TGTGCCAGCAGTTACCGGTACTCTGGGGCCAACGTCCTGACTTTC
TRBV10-2	TRBJ2-1	.	.	CASSILRDPYNEQFF	TGCGCCAGCAGTATACTCCGGGATCCATACAATGAGCAGTTCTTC
TRBV27	TRBJ2-4	.	.	CASSRNTVAKNIQYF	TGTGCCAGCAGCCGTAACACAGTAGCCAAAAACATTCAGTACTTC
TRBV29-1	TRBJ2-2	TRBD2	.	CSGGLAGGGGELFF	TGCAGCGGGGGTTTAGCGGGCGGGGGCGGGGAGCTGTTTTTT
TRBV2	TRBJ2-1	.	.	CASKVTNEQFF	TGTGCCAGCAAAGTAACGAATGAGCAGTTCTTC
TRBV25-1	TRBJ2-3	.	.	CASSDRGSTDTQYF	TGTGCCAGCAGTGACAGGGGTAGCACAGATACGCAGTATTTT
TRBV5-1	TRBJ1-1	TRBD1	.	CASSAGTGNTEAFF	TGCGCCAGCAGCGCCGGGACAGGTAACACTGAAGCTTTCTTT
TRBV19	TRBJ2-1	.	.	CASPPTADSWDEQFF	TGTGCCAGCCCACCGACAGCAGACTCTTGGGATGAGCAGTTCTTC
TRBV5-1	TRBJ2-3	TRBD2	.	CASSRAGVWDTQYF	TGCGCCAGCAGCCGGGCGGGGGTTTGGGATACGCAGTATTTT
TRBV6-6	TRBJ2-3	TRBD2	.	CASSWTSGRGTDTQYF	TGTGCCAGCAGTTGGACTAGCGGGAGAGGCACAGATACGCAGTATTTT
TRBV27	TRBJ2-5	.	.	CASSPPGGKTQYF	TGTGCCAGCAGTCCCCCAGGGGGGAAGACCCAGTACTTC
TRBV6-5	TRBJ2-2	TRBD1	once	CASEGAWAGELFF	TGTGCCAGCGAGGGGGCATGGGCCGGGGAGCTGTTTTTT
TRBV21-1	TRBJ1-5	.	.	CASAHRDRGSNQPQHF	TGTGCCAGCGCCCACCGGGACAGAGGTAGCAATCAGCCCCAGCATTTT
TRBV27	TRBJ1-1	.	.	CASSREGYTEAFF	TGTGCCAGCAGTCGAGAGGGGTACACTGAAGCTTTCTTT
TRBV28	TRBJ2-7	.	.	CASTPPRGYEQYF	TGTGCCAGCACCCCCCCCCGTGGGTACGAGCAGTACTTC
TRBV27	TRBJ2-7	TRBD2	.	CASSFSGGYEQYF	TGTGCCAGCAGTTTCAGCGGGGGCTACGAGCAGTACTTC
TRBV6-1	TRBJ1-3	TRBD1	once	CASSEIGDRAGGNTIYF	TGTGCCAGCAGTGAAATCGGGGACAGGGCAGGGGGAAACACCATATATTTT
TRBV10-3	TRBJ2-1	TRBD2	.	CAISGGREGRNEQFF	TGTGCCATCAGTGGTGGTCGGGAGGGCCGCAATGAGCAGTTCTTC
TRBV2	TRBJ2-2	.	.	CASSELGGIVDTGELFF	TGTGCCAGCAGTGAATTGGGCGGGATCGTCGACACCGGGGAGCTGTTTTTT
TRBV6-6	TRBJ2-2	.	once	CASSLAGRTGELFF	TGTGCCAGCAGTTTGGCAGGGAGGACCGGGGAGCTGTTTTTT
TRBV11-2	TRBJ2-7	TRBD1	.	CASSLDTWTGYEQYF	TGTGCCAGCAGCTTAGATACCTGGACAGGGTACGAGCAGTACTTC
TRBV10-3	TRBJ2-1	TRBD2	.	CAISESRDYAYNEQFF	TGTGCCATCAGTGAGTCTAGGGACTACGCATACAATGAGCAGTTCTTC
TRBV7-9	TRBJ2-6	.	.	CASSFTGRRANVLTF	TGTGCCAGCAGCTTTACAGGACGGAGGGCCAACGTCCTGACTTTC
TRBV2	TRBJ1-1	TRBD1	.	CARGAGQGRTEAFF	TGTGCCAGAGGTGCGGGACAGGGGAGGACTGAAGCTTTCTTT
TRBV21-1	TRBJ1-2	.	.	CASSKVVSGDHWFMTAKGPIGYTF	TGTGCCAGCAGCAAAGTGGTATCGGGCGACCATTGGTTCATGACAGCTAAGGGCCCTATCGGCTACACCTTC
TRBV19	TRBJ2-1	.	few	CASSTLTESEQFF	TGTGCCAGTAGTACCCTGACAGAGAGTGAGCAGTTCTTC
TRBV5-6	TRBJ1-2	TRBD1	.	CTSSLEGQGYYGYTF	TGTACCAGCAGCTTGGAGGGACAGGGTTACTATGGCTACACCTTC
TRBV15	TRBJ2-7	.	.	CATSTATRDYEQYF	TGTGCCACCAGCACTGCGACTAGGGACTACGAGCAGTACTTC
TRBV28	TRBJ1-1	TRBD1	.	CASSTQGASDTEAFF	TGTGCCAGCAGTACACAGGGGGCATCGGACACTGAAGCTTTCTTT
TRBV7-3	TRBJ2-1	TRBD2	.	CASRASGSQHNEQFF	TGTGCCAGCAGGGCTAGCGGGAGTCAGCACAATGAGCAGTTCTTC
TRBV7-2	TRBJ2-7	.	.	CASSLEGFRRYF	TGTGCCAGCAGCTTAGAGGGATTTCGCCGGTACTTC
TRBV18	TRBJ2-1	TRBD2	.	CASSPVTTSGRDEQFF	TGTGCCAGCTCACCGGTCACGACTAGCGGGAGGGATGAGCAGTTCTTC
TRBV18	TRBJ1-4	TRBD1	.	CASSPQLIGQANEKLFF	TGTGCCAGCTCACCACAACTGATCGGACAGGCGAATGAAAAACTGTTTTTT
TRBV30	TRBJ1-2	.	.	CAWGPRAFLLYGYTF	TGTGCCTGGGGACCAAGGGCCTTCCTTCTCTATGGCTACACCTTC
TRBV28	TRBJ1-4	.	.	CASSSRYDGATNEKLFF	TGTGCCAGCAGTTCGCGATACGACGGGGCAACTAATGAAAAACTGTTTTTT
TRBV28	TRBJ2-7	.	.	CASSLYGHSYEQYF	TGTGCCAGCAGTTTATACGGACACTCCTACGAGCAGTACTTC
TRBV27	TRBJ2-5	.	.	CASSLRGRQETQYF	TGTGCCAGCAGTTTACGGGGACGCCAAGAGACCCAGTACTTC
TRBV14	TRBJ1-1	.	.	CASSPLTGLYTEAFF	TGTGCCAGCAGCCCCCTGACAGGCCTCTACACTGAAGCTTTCTTT